These T cell receptor beta chains were read from a single sample in a study of T cells in narcolepsy. The table came from immunoSEQ multiplex PCR; TCRdb's copy has only in-frame clones and leaves some out. The sample gives some 17,000 clones, roughly two thirds of which show up once; 14% is in the top ten. Sequenced: CD45RA- memory CD8+ T cells from PBMCs. These TCRs come from a human donor with narcolepsy. Both conserved end residues are trimmed from each CDR3. Not all rows give a size; the values are once, few, many and, for expanded clones, a class.

once,TRBV11-2,ASSLGQGNGYT
NA,TRBV5-4,ASSSGGGADTQY
NA,TRBV28,ASSFGQAVTYEQY
NA,TRBV19,ASSIGGRGLGQETQY
NA,TRBV6-6,ASSYAGDGNTEAF
medium-sized,TRBV15,ATSRTQGTGKEQY
NA,TRBV5-4,ATDGAGGQDEQY
few,TRBV7-2,ASSFDSGVHFHEQF
NA,TRBV7-9,ASSLAGSYNEQF
NA,TRBV7-9,ASSSAGTGGIYEQY
once,TRBV27,ASSPGTYEQY
NA,TRBV11-3,ASSLSQGYEAF
NA,TRBV27,ASSYFHEQF
NA,TRBV11-2,ASSSHRYRANYGYT
NA,TRBV6-5,ASTQGQIGYT
few,TRBV28,ASSLQARTGGLHNEQF
NA,TRBV2,ASSEGTSGWQETQY
NA,TRBV6-4,ASSDSGNTEAF
NA,TRBV27,ASSPKGQGLTSSGNTIY
few,TRBV2,ASSLTLAGEGTDTQY
NA,TRBV14,ASSPPDITYEQY
NA,TRBV7-3,ASSPNGRELNEQF
NA,TRBV19,ASRVQRDTEAF
NA,TRBV6-5,ASSYGGNEQY
NA,TRBV7-8,ASSFTRNQPQH
few,TRBV7-6,ASSFLGQEAQGTEAF
NA,TRBV6-5,ASSYSTGGSLEQY
once,TRBV9,ASSVGSGDYEQY
NA,TRBV9,ASSGGQFGGGGYEQY
few,TRBV6-4,ASSLTARKDPSARYGYT
NA,TRBV5-6,ASSLWSGEQY
NA,TRBV5-1,ASSYQSGYTEAF
once,TRBV27,ASSFGGSSYNEQF
NA,TRBV5-4,ASSFGQGAGGTEAF
NA,TRBV9,ASSVDLDYGYT
NA,TRBV7-5,ARSSHRDRERNTIY
NA,TRBV7-3,ASSSRQILANTEAF
medium-sized,TRBV2,ATFGVGARTGELF
NA,TRBV7-9,ASSAGVDYGYT
few,TRBV7-9,ASSLRQGYSGNTIY
NA,TRBV2,ASILSTITKVTYNEQF
NA,TRBV5-6,ASSLGRNTEAF
NA,TRBV9,ASSLGTGPLNEQF
NA,TRBV4-2,ASSQAPSGYNEQF
NA,TRBV25-1,ASSEGGGGDEQY
NA,TRBV7-9,ASSQTGDNLAKNIQY
NA,TRBV5-4,ASSLPYGLSTDTQY
NA,TRBV6-5,ASSYSDSYNEQF
few,TRBV6-5,ASSSGSKNIQY
once,TRBV5-6,ASSFGQGTYEQY
NA,TRBV18,ASSPHRLYRGNTEAF
NA,TRBV6-6,ASSWLAGTYEQY
few,TRBV10-3,ASRRGGRGFSYEQY